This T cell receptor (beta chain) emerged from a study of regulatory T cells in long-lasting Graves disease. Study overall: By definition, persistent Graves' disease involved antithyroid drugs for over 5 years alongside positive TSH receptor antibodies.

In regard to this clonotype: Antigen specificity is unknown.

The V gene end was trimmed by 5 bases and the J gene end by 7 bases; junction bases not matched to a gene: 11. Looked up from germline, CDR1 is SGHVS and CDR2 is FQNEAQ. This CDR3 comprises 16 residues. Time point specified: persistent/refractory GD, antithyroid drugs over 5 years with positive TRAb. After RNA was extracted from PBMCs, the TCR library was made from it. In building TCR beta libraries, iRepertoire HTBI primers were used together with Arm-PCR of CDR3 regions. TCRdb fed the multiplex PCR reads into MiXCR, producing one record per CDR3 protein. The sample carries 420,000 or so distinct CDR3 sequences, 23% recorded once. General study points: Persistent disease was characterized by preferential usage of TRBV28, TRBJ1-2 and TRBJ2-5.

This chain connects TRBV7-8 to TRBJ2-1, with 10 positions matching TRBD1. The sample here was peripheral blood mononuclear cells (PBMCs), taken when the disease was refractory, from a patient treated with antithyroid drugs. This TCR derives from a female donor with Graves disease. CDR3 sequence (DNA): TGTGCCAGCAGCCCGATACGGGACAGGGGTCTTAATGAGCAGTTCTTC. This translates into CASSPIRDRGLNEQFF.